The T cell receptor beta chain described here comes from a study of T cell repertoires in cytomegalovirus infection. Study-wide points: The response measured ex vivo was dominated by TCR beta clonotypes (HLA-C-restricted and CMV-specific).

TCRdb used MiXCR to reprocess the reads, holding one entry per CDR3 protein. Of under 450,000 distinct CDR3 sequences listed, roughly a third were seen once; the top ten hold less than 15%. In the case of this clonotype: Its antigen is undetermined.

The CDR3 contains 12 residues. Germline loops: CDR1 MDHEN, CDR2 SYDVKM. Trimming removed 3 bases from V and 12 bases from J; junction bases left unmatched: 2. The specimen was cultured PBMCs, collected from culture after CMV antigen stimulation. The V call is TRBV28, the J call TRBJ1-6, with 7 bases aligning to TRBD1. The receptor's source is a human donor in good health (CMV status not recorded). Some clones in this sample may be carry-over from other donors' samples. Here the CDR3 DNA reads TGTGCCAGCAGTTTTCAGGGGGGACCCCTCCACTTT. Protein product: CASSFQGGPLHF.